This TCR beta chain was recovered during a study of T-cell memory formation after mild COVID-19. Overall study: Largely, TCR clusters stayed within a single donor. Whole-study results and caveats: Day 37-peaking second-wave clones had unconfirmed SARS-CoV-2 specificity. Contracting clones from day 15 to 85 showed balanced CD4/CD8; later expanders favored CD4+.

TCRdb reprocessed the 5' RACE reads via MiXCR and lists one record per CDR3 protein. The table shows hundreds of thousands of distinct CDR3 sequences, with about 23% occurring only once. With 2 bases clipped from V and 6 bases from J, the junction kept 8 bases outside the gene matches. The length of the CDR3 is 15 residues. This clonotype was observed a handful of times. Its target is unknown. The receptor's source is an adult woman who had mild COVID-19 (a few samples of this study predate the infection). Cell type and time point are not known. The sample consisted of PBMCs or a T cell subset sorted from them (not recorded which). The V call is TRBV12-3 or TRBV12-4, the J call TRBJ2-7; TRBD1 matches 9 bases. CDR3 loop: CASSLLPGQGGEQYF. The DNA for the CDR3 is TGTGCCAGCAGTTTACTCCCGGGACAGGGAGGCGAGCAGTACTTC.